A selection of T cell receptor beta chains follows, all from one sample in a study of OX40 agonist ivuxolimab in advanced cancers. This table comes from immunoSEQ multiplex PCR, and its TCRdb copy is limited to in-frame clones, with some not included. The table shows around 67,000 clones, with 75% to 85% occurring only once. The sample here was CD4+ or CD8+ T cells sorted from blood, taken in a trial of the OX40 agonist ivuxolimab. The receptors were gathered from an adult with an advanced solid tumor such as melanoma, head and neck, liver or kidney cancer. CDR3s include the opening cysteine and the closing phenylalanine or tryptophan. Fields, in order: J gene, D gene, clone size, V gene, CDR3 DNA, CDR3 protein. D genes are given only for firm matches. The size entry is marked missing in some rows and otherwise reads once, few, many or a size class.

TRBJ2-1	NA	NA	TRBV6-5	TGTGCCAGCGGGGAAGGTATTCACAATGAGCAGTTCTTC	CASGEGIHNEQFF
TRBJ2-1	NA	NA	TRBV29-1	TGCAGCGTTGCGATGGGGTTCTACAATGGGCAGTTCTTC	CSVAMGFYNGQFF
TRBJ2-3	NA	NA	TRBV13	TGTGCCAGCAGTTCCAACAGAGCAGATACGCAGTATTTT	CASSSNRADTQYF
TRBJ2-3	NA	many	TRBV5-4	TGTGCCAGCAGTCGCACTGATCGGAGGGATACGCAGTATTTT	CASSRTDRRDTQYF
TRBJ2-5	NA	NA	TRBV19	TGTGCCAGTAGTAAAGGGACCCCAGCACGCGAGACCCAGTACTTC	CASSKGTPARETQYF
TRBJ2-2	NA	NA	TRBV5-1	TGCGCCAGCAGCTTGGATAGTCAGGGTGAGCTGTTTTTT	CASSLDSQGELFF
TRBJ1-2	TRBD1	NA	TRBV5-1	TGCGCCAGCAGCTCGACGGGACAGAAGACGAATGGCTACACCTTC	CASSSTGQKTNGYTF
TRBJ2-1	TRBD2	NA	TRBV7-2	TGTGCCAGCAGCTTATCTGTTAAGCGGGGGGGCTTGGGTGAGCAGTTCTTC	CASSLSVKRGGLGEQFF
TRBJ1-3	NA	NA	TRBV18	TGTGCCAGCTCACCAAAGGGAGGGACTGGAAACACCATATATTTT	CASSPKGGTGNTIYF
TRBJ2-2	NA	NA	TRBV7-6	TGTGCCAGCAGCTTAGCTGTAACGGCAATAGGAGCCGGGGAGCTGTTTTTT	CASSLAVTAIGAGELFF
TRBJ2-3	NA	NA	TRBV5-6	TGTGCCAGCAGGACGATGGACAGTTATACGCAGTATTTT	CASRTMDSYTQYF
TRBJ2-5	TRBD1	NA	TRBV27	TGTGCCAGCAGTTTAATGGGGACAGTTCAAGAGACCCAGTACTTC	CASSLMGTVQETQYF
TRBJ2-3	NA	NA	TRBV5-6	TGTGCCAGCAGCTTGGCCGGGGTAACGGCAGATACGCAGTATTTT	CASSLAGVTADTQYF
TRBJ2-5	NA	NA	TRBV5-6	TGTGCCAGCAGCGGGAACGGAGAGACCCAGTACTTC	CASSGNGETQYF
TRBJ1-2	TRBD1	NA	TRBV15	TGTGCCACCAGCAGGGGGACAGGTTGGGAGTCAGGCTACACCTTC	CATSRGTGWESGYTF
TRBJ1-1	TRBD1	NA	TRBV6-5	TGTGCCAGCAGTTACTTCGGACAGGGAATTGCTGAAGCTTTCTTT	CASSYFGQGIAEAFF
TRBJ1-6	NA	NA	TRBV9	TGTGCCAGCAGCGTAGACGTGGGTACTAATTCACCCCTCCACTTT	CASSVDVGTNSPLHF
TRBJ2-7	NA	NA	TRBV10-2	TGCGCCAGCAGTGCGGGTATCTACGAGCAGTACTTC	CASSAGIYEQYF
TRBJ2-7	NA	NA	TRBV6-6	TGTGCCAGCAGTCCACCAGGGGAATCCGAGCAGTACTTC	CASSPPGESEQYF
TRBJ1-2	TRBD1	NA	TRBV29-1	TGCAGCGTGTTGGGGACAGGCAACTATGGCTACACCTTC	CSVLGTGNYGYTF
TRBJ1-1	TRBD1	NA	TRBV6-5	TGTGCCTGCAGCCGGGGACAGGGGGCCACTGAAGCTTTCTTT	CACSRGQGATEAFF
TRBJ2-3	NA	NA	TRBV27	TGTGCCAGCAGTTTTAAGAGGGGCAGCCCCGGCACAGATACGCAGTATTTT	CASSFKRGSPGTDTQYF
TRBJ1-1	NA	NA	TRBV19	TGTGCCAGTAGTTTGACAGGAGTGAACACTGAAGCTTTCTTT	CASSLTGVNTEAFF
TRBJ1-2	TRBD1	NA	TRBV2	TGTGCCAGCAGTGAGATCGTTGCCTGGGGACAGGGGGGCTACACCTTC	CASSEIVAWGQGGYTF
TRBJ1-2	NA	NA	TRBV5-4	TGTGCCAGCAGCTTGTCCGGGGAAAAGCCCCTATATGGCTACACCTTC	CASSLSGEKPLYGYTF
TRBJ1-4	NA	once	TRBV4-1	TGCGCCAGCAGTCGAGAGGGCGGCGGTAATGAAAAACTGTTTTTT	CASSREGGGNEKLFF